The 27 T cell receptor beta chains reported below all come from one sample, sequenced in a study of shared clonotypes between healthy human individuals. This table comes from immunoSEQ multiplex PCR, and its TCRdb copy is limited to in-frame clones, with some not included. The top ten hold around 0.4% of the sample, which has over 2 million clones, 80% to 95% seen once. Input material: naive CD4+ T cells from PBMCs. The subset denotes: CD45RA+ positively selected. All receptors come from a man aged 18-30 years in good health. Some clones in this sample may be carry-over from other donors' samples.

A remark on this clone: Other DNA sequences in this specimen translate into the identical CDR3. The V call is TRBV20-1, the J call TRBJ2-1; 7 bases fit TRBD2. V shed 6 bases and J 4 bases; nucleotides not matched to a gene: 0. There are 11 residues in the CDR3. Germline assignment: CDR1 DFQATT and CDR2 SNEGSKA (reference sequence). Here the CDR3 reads CSAAGYNEQFF. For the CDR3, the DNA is TGCAGTGCAGCGGGGTACAATGAGCAGTTCTTC.

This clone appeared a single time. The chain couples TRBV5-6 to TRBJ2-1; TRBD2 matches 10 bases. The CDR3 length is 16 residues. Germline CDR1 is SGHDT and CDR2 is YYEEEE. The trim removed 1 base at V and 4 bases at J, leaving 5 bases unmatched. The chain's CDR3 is CASSLLSGRHYNEQFF. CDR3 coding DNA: TGTGCCAGCAGCTTGCTTAGCGGGAGGCATTACAATGAGCAGTTCTTC.

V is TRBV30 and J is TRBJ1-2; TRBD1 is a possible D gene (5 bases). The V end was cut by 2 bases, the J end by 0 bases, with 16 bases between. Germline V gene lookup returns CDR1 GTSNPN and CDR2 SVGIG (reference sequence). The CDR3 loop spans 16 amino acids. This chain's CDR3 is CAWSRDSYFPNYGYTF. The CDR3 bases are TGTGCCTGGAGTCGAGACAGCTACTTCCCTAACTATGGCTACACCTTC. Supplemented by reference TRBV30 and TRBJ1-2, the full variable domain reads SQTIHQWPATLVQPVGSPLSLECTVEGTSNPNLYWYRQAAGRGLQLLFYSVGIGQISSEVPQNLSASRPQDRQFILSSKKLLLSDSGFYLCAWSRDSYFPNYGYTFGSGTRLTVV.

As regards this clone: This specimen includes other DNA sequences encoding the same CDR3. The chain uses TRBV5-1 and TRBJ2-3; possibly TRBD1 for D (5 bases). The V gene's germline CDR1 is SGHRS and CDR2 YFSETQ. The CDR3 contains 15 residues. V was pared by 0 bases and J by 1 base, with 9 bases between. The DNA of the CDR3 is TGCGCCAGCAGCTTGGAAACAGGTGGCACAGATACGCAGTATTTT. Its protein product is CASSLETGGTDTQYF.

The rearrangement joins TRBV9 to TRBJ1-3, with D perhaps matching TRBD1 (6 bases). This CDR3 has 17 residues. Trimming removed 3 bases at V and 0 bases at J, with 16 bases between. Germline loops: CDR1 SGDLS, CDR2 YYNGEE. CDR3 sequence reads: CASSDQHRVTSGNTIYF. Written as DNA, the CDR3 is TGTGCCAGCAGCGACCAACACAGGGTTACCTCTGGAAACACCATATATTTT.

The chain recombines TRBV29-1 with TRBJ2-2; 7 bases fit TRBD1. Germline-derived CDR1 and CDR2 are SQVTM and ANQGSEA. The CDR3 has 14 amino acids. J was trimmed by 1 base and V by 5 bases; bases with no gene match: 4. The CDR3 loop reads CSVPRQGNTGELFF. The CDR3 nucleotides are TGCAGCGTTCCGAGACAGGGGAACACCGGGGAGCTGTTTTTT.

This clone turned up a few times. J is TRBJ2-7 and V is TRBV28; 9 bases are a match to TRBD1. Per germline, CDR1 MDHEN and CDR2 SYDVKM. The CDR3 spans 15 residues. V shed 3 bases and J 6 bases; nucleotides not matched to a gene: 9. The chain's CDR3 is CASSFSGTGSGEQYF. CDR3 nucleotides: TGTGCCAGCAGTTTCTCAGGGACAGGGTCCGGCGAGCAGTACTTC.

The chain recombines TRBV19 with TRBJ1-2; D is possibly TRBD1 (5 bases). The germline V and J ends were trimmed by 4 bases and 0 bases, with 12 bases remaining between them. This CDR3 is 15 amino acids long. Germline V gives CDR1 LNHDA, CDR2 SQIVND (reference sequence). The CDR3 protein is CASSTSGGANYGYTF. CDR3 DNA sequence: TGTGCCAGTAGTACCTCGGGAGGGGCTAACTATGGCTACACCTTC.

CDR3 sequence (DNA): TGCGCCAGCAGCTCGATCGATTCCAGGGTGAACACTGAAGCTTTCTTT. It specifies CASSSIDSRVNTEAFF. The chain couples TRBV5-1 to TRBJ1-1; a weak D match, TRBD1 (5 bases). The CDR3 extends over 16 amino acids. V gave up 3 bases and J gave up 0 bases, with 15 bases separating them. Germline CDR1 SGHRS, CDR2 YFSETQ.

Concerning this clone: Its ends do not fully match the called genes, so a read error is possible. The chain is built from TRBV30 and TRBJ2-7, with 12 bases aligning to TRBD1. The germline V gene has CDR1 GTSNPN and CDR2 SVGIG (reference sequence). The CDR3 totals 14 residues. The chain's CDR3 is CAWSRDRGRYGQYF. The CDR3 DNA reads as TGTGCCTGGAGCCGGGACAGGGGGCGATACGGGCAGTACTTC. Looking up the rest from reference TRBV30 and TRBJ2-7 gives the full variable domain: SQTIHQWPATLVQPVGSPLSLECTVEGTSNPNLYWYRQAAGRGLQLLFYSVGIGQISSEVPQNLSASRPQDRQFILSSKKLLLSDSGFYLCAWSRDRGRYGQYFGPGTRLTVT.

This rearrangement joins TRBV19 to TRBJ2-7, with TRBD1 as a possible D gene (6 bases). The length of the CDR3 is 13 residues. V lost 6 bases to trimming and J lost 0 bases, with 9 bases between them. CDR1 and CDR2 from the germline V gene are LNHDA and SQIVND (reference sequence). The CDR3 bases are TGTGCCAGTAGAGGGACATACTCCTACGAGCAGTACTTC. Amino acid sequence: CASRGTYSYEQYF.

The CDR3 here is CASSDSDRVGVTEAFF. The CDR3 DNA follows: TGTGCCAGCAGCGACTCTGACAGGGTGGGAGTTACTGAAGCTTTCTTT. This chain joins TRBV5-4 and TRBJ1-1, with TRBD1 identical over 7 bases. Germline V gene lookup returns CDR1 SGHNT and CDR2 YYREEE (reference sequence). V shed 4 bases, J shed 5 bases, and the junction held 14 bases outside the gene matches. CDR3 length: 16 residues.

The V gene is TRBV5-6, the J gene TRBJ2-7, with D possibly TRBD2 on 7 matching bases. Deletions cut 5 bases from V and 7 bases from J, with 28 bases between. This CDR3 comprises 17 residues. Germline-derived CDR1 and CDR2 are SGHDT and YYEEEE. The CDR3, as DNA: TGTGCCAGCAGTTCAGGTCTGAGCGGGACACTCCTAGGAGAGCAGTACTTC. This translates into CASSSGLSGTLLGEQYF.

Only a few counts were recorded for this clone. The CDR3 here is CAWTPQNNYGYTF. The DNA of the CDR3 is TGTGCCTGGACCCCCCAGAACAACTATGGCTACACCTTC. The chain is built from TRBV30 and TRBJ1-2; D gene unclear. The V end lost 4 bases, the J end lost 2 bases, and 11 bases lay between the germline ends. CDR3 size: 13 residues. Germline assignment: CDR1 GTSNPN and CDR2 SVGIG (reference sequence).

This chain's CDR3 is CASSLGSSGSYEQYF. DNA for the CDR3: TGTGCCAGCAGCTTGGGTTCTAGCGGGAGCTACGAGCAGTACTTC. The chain couples TRBV5-6 to TRBJ2-7; 10 positions match TRBD2. The ends lost 0 bases at V and 3 bases at J; junction bases unmatched: 3. This CDR3 spans 15 amino acids. From germline, CDR1 is SGHDT and CDR2 YYEEEE. The whole variable domain, remainder taken from reference TRBV5-6 and TRBJ2-7, is DAGVTQSPTHLIKTRGQQVTLRCSPKSGHDTVSWYQQALGQGPQFIFQYYEEEERQRGNFPDRFSGHQFPNYSSELNVNALLLGDSALYLCASSLGSSGSYEQYFGPGTRLTVT.

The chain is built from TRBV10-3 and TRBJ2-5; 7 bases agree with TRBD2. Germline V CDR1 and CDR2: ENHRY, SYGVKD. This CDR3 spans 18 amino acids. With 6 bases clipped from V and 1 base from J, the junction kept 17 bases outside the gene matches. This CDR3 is CAIRSATPASGSQETQYF. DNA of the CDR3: TGTGCCATCAGGTCCGCCACTCCGGCTAGCGGCTCCCAAGAGACCCAGTACTTC.

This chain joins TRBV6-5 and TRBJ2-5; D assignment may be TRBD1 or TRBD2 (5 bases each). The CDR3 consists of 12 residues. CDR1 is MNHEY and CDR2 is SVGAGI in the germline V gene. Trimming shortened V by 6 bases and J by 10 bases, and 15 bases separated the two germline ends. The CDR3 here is CASRGTAAGQYF. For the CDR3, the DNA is TGTGCCAGCAGGGGGACCGCCGCGGGCCAGTACTTC.

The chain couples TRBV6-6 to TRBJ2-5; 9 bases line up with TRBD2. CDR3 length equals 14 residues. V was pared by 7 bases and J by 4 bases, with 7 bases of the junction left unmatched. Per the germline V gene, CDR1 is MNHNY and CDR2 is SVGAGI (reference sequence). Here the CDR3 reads CASTLAGLGETQYF. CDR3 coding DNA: TGTGCCAGCACCCTAGCGGGATTGGGAGAGACCCAGTACTTC.

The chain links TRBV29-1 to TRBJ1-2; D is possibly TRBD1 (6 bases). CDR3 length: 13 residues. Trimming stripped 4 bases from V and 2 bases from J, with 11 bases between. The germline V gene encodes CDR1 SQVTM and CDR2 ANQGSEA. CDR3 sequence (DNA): TGCAGCGTTGCAACGGGGGCAAACTATGGCTACACCTTC. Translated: CSVATGANYGYTF.

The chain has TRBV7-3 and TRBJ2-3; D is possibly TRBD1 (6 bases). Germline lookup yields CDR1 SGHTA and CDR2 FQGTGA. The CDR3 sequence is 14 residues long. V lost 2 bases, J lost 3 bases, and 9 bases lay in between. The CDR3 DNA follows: TGTGCCAGCAGCTTATGGGGGCGGACAGATACGCAGTATTTT. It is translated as CASSLWGRTDTQYF.

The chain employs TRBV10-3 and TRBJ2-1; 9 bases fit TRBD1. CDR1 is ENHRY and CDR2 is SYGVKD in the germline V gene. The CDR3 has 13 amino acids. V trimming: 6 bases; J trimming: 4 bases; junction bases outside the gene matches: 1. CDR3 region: CAIRGQGYNEQFF. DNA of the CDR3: TGTGCCATCAGGGGACAGGGTTACAATGAGCAGTTCTTC.

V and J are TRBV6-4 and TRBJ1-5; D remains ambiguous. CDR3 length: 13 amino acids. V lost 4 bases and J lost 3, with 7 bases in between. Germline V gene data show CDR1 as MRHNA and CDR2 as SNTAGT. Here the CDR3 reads CASSGLPNQPQHF. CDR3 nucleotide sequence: TGTGCCAGCAGTGGGCTTCCCAATCAGCCCCAGCATTTT.

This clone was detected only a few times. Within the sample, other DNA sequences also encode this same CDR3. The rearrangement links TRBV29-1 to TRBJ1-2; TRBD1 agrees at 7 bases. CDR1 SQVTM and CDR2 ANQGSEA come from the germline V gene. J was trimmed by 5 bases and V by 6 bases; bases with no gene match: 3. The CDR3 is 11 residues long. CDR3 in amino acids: CSVGDRYGYTF. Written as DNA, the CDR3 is TGCAGCGTGGGGGACAGATATGGCTACACCTTC.

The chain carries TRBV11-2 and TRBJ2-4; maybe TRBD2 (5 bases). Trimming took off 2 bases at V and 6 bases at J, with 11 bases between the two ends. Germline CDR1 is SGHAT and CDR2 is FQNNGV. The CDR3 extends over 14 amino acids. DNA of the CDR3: TGTGCCAGCAGCTTAAATGTACTAGGAAACATTCAGTACTTC. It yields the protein CASSLNVLGNIQYF.

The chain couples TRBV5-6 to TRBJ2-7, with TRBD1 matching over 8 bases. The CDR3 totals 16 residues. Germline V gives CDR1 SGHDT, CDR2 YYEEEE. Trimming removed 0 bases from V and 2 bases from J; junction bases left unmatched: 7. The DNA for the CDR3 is TGTGCCAGCAGCTTGGCCCTTAGGACAGGGACCTACGAGCAGTACTTC. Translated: CASSLALRTGTYEQYF. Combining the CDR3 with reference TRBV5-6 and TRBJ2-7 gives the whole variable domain DAGVTQSPTHLIKTRGQQVTLRCSPKSGHDTVSWYQQALGQGPQFIFQYYEEEERQRGNFPDRFSGHQFPNYSSELNVNALLLGDSALYLCASSLALRTGTYEQYFGPGTRLTVT.

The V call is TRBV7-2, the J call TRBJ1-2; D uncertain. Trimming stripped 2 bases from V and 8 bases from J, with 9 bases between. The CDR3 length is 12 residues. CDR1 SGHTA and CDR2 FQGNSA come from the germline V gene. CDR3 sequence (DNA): TGTGCCAGCAGCTTAATGACTCCGGGCTACACCTTC. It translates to CASSLMTPGYTF.

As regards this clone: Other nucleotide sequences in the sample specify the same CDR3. The CDR3 reads CASSYSDSSGANVLTF. The CDR3 coding sequence is TGTGCCAGCAGTTACTCAGACTCCTCTGGGGCCAACGTCCTGACTTTC. The chain uses TRBV6-5 and TRBJ2-6; D gene uncertain. The germline CDR1 and CDR2 sequences are MNHEY and SVGAGI. This CDR3 spans 16 amino acids. V lost 0 bases to trimming and J lost 0 bases, with 6 bases between them.